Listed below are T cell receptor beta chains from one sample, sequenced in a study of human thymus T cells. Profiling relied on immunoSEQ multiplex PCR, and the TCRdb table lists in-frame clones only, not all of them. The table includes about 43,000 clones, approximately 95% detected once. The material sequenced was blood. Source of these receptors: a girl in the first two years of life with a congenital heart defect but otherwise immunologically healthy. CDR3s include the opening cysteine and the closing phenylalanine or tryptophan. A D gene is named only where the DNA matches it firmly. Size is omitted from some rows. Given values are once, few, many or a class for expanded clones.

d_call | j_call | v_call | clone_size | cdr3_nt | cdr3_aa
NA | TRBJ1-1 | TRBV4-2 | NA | TGTGCCAGCAGGGGGAACACTGAAGCTTTCTTT | CASRGNTEAFF
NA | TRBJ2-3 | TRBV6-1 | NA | TGTGCCAGCAGTGACGCGAGGATCACAGATACGCAGTATTTT | CASSDARITDTQYF
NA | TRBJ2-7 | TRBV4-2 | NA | TGTGCCAGCAGCCAAGCACTAGATCCCTACGAGCAGTACTTC | CASSQALDPYEQYF
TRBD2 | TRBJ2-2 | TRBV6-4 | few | TGTGCCAGCAGTGACACTAGCGGGAGGGACACCGGGGAGCTGTTTTTT | CASSDTSGRDTGELFF
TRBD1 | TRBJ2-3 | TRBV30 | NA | TGTGCCTGGACCCCGGGGACAGCCACAGATACGCAGTATTTT | CAWTPGTATDTQYF
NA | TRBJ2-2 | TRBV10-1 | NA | TGCGCCAGCACCGGGGAGCTGTTTTTT | CASTGELFF
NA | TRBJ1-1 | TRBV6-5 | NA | TGTGCCAGCAGCACGATGAACACTGAAGCTTTCTTT | CASSTMNTEAFF
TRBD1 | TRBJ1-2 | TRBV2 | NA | TGTGCCAGCCACCGGAACAGGGGTGGAGGCTACACCTTC | CASHRNRGGGYTF
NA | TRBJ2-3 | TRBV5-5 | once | TGTGCCAGCCTCAGGGCCGGAGATACGCAGTATTTT | CASLRAGDTQYF
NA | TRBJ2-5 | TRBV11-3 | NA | TGTGCCAGCAGCCCGAGGCGGGGAGAGACCCAGTACTTC | CASSPRRGETQYF
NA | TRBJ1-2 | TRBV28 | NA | TGTGCCAGCAGTTCCCTCGACAGGCCCTCTGGCTATGGCTACACCTTC | CASSSLDRPSGYGYTF
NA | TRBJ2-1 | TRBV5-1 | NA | TGCGCCAGCAGCTTGGTTCCTGGACTTTGGGATGAGCAGTTCTTC | CASSLVPGLWDEQFF
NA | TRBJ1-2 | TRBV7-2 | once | TGTGCCAGCAGCTTAGAGAGGGGGAGCAAGTATGGCTACACCTTC | CASSLERGSKYGYTF
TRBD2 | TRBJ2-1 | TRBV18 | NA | TGTGCCAGCTCACCAGCCTTGACTAGCGGAACCTACAATGAGCAGTTCTTC | CASSPALTSGTYNEQFF
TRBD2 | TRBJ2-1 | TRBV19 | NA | TGTGCCAGTAGTCCCAGAGCGGGAGAATCTCTCAATGAGCAGTTCTTC | CASSPRAGESLNEQFF
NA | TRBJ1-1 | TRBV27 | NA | TGTGCCAGCAGCTACAGGGTGGTCACTGAAGCTTTCTTT | CASSYRVVTEAFF
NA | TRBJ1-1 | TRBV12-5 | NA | TGTGCTAGTGGTTTGGGGTCGTACACTGAAGCTTTCTTT | CASGLGSYTEAFF
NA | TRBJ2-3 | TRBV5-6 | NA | TGTGCCAGCAGCTTTTGGAGGACACGCACAGATACGCAGTATTTT | CASSFWRTRTDTQYF
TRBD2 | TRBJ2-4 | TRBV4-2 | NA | TGTGCCAGCAGCCAGGTCACCGGGACTAGCGGGATACGGGAAAACATTCAGTACTTC | CASSQVTGTSGIRENIQYF
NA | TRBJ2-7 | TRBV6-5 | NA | TGTGCCAGCAGTTACTCGAGGGGGGGCCCTGTCTACGAGCAGTACTTC | CASSYSRGGPVYEQYF
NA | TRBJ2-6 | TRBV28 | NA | TGTGCCAGCAGACCCCAGTCGGGACACCTTTCTGGGGCCAACGTCCTGACTTTC | CASRPQSGHLSGANVLTF
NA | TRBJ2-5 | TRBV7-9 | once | TGTGCCAGCAGCTTGAAGCGGTACCAAGAGACCCAGTACTTC | CASSLKRYQETQYF
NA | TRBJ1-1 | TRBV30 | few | TGTGCCTGGAGTGTAATACCTGAAGCTTTCTTT | CAWSVIPEAFF
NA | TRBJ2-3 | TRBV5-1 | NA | TGCGCCAGCAGCTCCAGACCGATGCTCACAGATACGCAGTATTTT | CASSSRPMLTDTQYF
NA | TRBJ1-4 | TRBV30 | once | TGTGCCTGGAGTTCACCCCGGGCCAGCCCTAATGAAAAACTGTTTTTT | CAWSSPRASPNEKLFF
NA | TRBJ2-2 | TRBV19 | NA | TGTGCCAGTAAAAAGCCAGGGGGGACCGGGGAGCTGTTTTTT | CASKKPGGTGELFF
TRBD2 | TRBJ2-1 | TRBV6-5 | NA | TGTGCCAGCAGTTACGCGCGGGAGACCAACAATGAGCAGTTCTTC | CASSYARETNNEQFF
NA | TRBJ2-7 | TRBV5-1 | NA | TGCGCCAGCAGCTCGACTACTTTCTACGAGCAGTACTTC | CASSSTTFYEQYF
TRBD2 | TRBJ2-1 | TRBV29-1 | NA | TGCAGCGTAGCTAGCGGGAGGAGGAATGAGCAGTTCTTC | CSVASGRRNEQFF
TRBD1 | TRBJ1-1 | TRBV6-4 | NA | TGTGCCAGCAGTGACTCGCCAGGGGGGAACACTGAAGCTTTCTTT | CASSDSPGGNTEAFF
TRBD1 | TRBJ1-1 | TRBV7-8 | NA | TGTGCCAGCAGCTCGCAGGGGGACACTGAAGCTTTCTTT | CASSSQGDTEAFF
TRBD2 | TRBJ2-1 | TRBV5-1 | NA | TGCGCCAGCAGCCCGGGCGGGAGCGGATACAATGAGCAGTTCTTC | CASSPGGSGYNEQFF